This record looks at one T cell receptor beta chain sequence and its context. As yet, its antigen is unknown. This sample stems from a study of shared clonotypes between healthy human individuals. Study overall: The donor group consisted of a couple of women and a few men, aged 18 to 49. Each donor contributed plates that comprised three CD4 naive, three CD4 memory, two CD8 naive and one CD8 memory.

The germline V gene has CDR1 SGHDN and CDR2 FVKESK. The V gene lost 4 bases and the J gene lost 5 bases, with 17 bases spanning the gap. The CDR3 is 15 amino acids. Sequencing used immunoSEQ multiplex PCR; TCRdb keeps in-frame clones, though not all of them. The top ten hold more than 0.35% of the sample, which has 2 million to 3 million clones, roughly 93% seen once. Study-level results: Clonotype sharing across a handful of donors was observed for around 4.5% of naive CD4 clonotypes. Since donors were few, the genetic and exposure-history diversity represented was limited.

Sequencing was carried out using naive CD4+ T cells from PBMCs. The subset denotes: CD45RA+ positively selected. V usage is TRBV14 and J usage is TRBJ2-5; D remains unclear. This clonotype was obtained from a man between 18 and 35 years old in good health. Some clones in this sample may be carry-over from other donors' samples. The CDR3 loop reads CASSLVSGPWETQYF. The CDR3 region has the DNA TGTGCCAGCAGCCTGGTATCGGGCCCTTGGGAGACCCAGTACTTC.